A single sample gave rise to the 8 T cell receptor beta chains below, sequenced in a study of CD8 T cells in ankylosing spondylitis. TCRdb re-called the 5' RACE reads with MiXCR, one entry per CDR3 protein. In the table there are about 42,000 distinct CDR3 sequences, 2.5% to 3% of which are singletons. The sample taken for sequencing was blood, either unsorted or a sorted T cell fraction (not recorded which). All receptors come from a male donor with ankylosing spondylitis or in good health (not recorded which).

There are many counts of this clonotype. This chain uses TRBV9 with TRBJ2-5; D is possibly TRBD1 or TRBD2 (5 bases each). The CDR3 is made up of 16 amino acids. Germline V gene data show CDR1 as SGDLS and CDR2 as YYNGEE. V shed 4 bases and J shed 5 bases, with 21 bases lying between them. The CDR3 nucleotides read TGTGCCAGCAGCCCCCTTGGGGGTTTCTGGGGTGAGACCCAGTACTTC. It codes for CASSPLGGFWGETQYF. The variable domain in full, with the rest retrieved from reference TRBV9 and TRBJ2-5, is DSGVTQTPKHLITATGQRVTLRCSPRSGDLSVYWYQQSLDQGLQFLIQYYNGEERAKGNILERFSAQQFPDLHSELNLSSLELGDSALYFCASSPLGGFWGETQYFGPGTRLLVL.

This clonotype was observed many times. V and J are TRBV9 and TRBJ2-7, with D possibly being TRBD1 (6 bases). CDR3 length: 15 amino acids. Germline-derived CDR1 and CDR2 are SGDLS and YYNGEE. Trimming removed 0 bases from V and 5 bases from J, with 15 bases in between. The CDR3 nucleotides read TGTGCCAGCAGCGTAGAGCTGGGGGCTCGGCACGAGCAGTACTTC. This encodes CASSVELGARHEQYF.

This clonotype was picked up many times. The V and J genes are TRBV9 and TRBJ2-2; 9 nucleotides match TRBD2. This CDR3 comprises 16 residues. V was clipped by 0 bases and J by 3 bases; unmatched bases: 3. CDR1 SGDLS and CDR2 YYNGEE come from the germline V gene. CDR3 in amino acids: CASSVASGTYTGELFF. CDR3 nucleotide sequence: TGTGCCAGCAGCGTAGCTAGCGGGACTTACACCGGGGAGCTGTTTTTT.

This clonotype was observed many times. This chain uses TRBV9 with TRBJ1-1; tentative D call: TRBD1 (6 bases). Trimming cost V 3 bases and J 11 bases, with 14 bases left between them. Germline V CDR1 and CDR2: SGDLS, YYNGEE. This CDR3 spans 12 amino acids. CDR3 sequence reads: CASSALAGAAFF. Here the CDR3 DNA reads TGTGCCAGCAGCGCCCTCGCGGGGGCGGCTTTCTTT.

This clonotype has ten or more counts. This chain links TRBV9 with TRBJ2-1; D is unresolved. This CDR3 is built from 14 residues. The germline V gene has CDR1 SGDLS and CDR2 YYNGEE. V was trimmed by 0 bases and J by 6 bases, leaving 10 bases between them. The CDR3 is CASSVGSSSNEQFF. In DNA form, the CDR3 reads TGTGCCAGCAGCGTAGGGTCATCTTCCAATGAGCAGTTCTTC.

This clonotype was observed many times. The rearrangement links TRBV9 to TRBJ2-3; D is perhaps TRBD2 (6 bases). The CDR3 spans 15 residues. Germline V gene lookup returns CDR1 SGDLS and CDR2 YYNGEE. Trimming removed 5 bases at V and 3 bases at J, with 16 bases between. The DNA for the CDR3 is TGTGCCAGCAGTGCTAGCGAGGGCCGAACAGATACGCAGTATTTT. Translating gives CASSASEGRTDTQYF.

This clonotype was picked up many times. The V gene is TRBV9, the J gene TRBJ2-2; 14 bases line up with TRBD2. The CDR3 has 17 residues. Germline V gives CDR1 SGDLS, CDR2 YYNGEE. Germline trimming cut 3 bases from V and 5 bases from J; bases unmatched to any gene: 6. In DNA form, the CDR3 reads TGTGCCAGCAGCGCATCGGGACTAGCGGGAGCTACCGGGGAGCTGTTTTTT. As protein: CASSASGLAGATGELFF. The variable domain in full, with the rest retrieved from reference TRBV9 and TRBJ2-2, is DSGVTQTPKHLITATGQRVTLRCSPRSGDLSVYWYQQSLDQGLQFLIQYYNGEERAKGNILERFSAQQFPDLHSELNLSSLELGDSALYFCASSASGLAGATGELFFGEGSRLTVL.

This rearrangement joins TRBV9 to TRBJ1-2, with a weak D call TRBD1 (5 bases). The CDR3 covers 14 residues. V shed 2 bases and J shed 3 bases, with 11 bases lying between them. The germline V gene encodes CDR1 SGDLS and CDR2 YYNGEE. In nucleotides, the CDR3 is TGTGCCAGCAGCGTGGGGGTAGGCTACTATGGCTACACCTTC. Translation: CASSVGVGYYGYTF.